This passage covers 24 T cell receptor beta chains from one sample sequenced in a study of cytomegalovirus exposure and HLA in healthy donors. Vbeta (60) and Jbeta (13) primers were used in the PCR. Clones were read by immunoSEQ multiplex PCR, and TCRdb kept only the in-frame ones, dropping some. The top ten hold around 8.6% of the sample, which has under 130,000 clones, about three quarters seen once. The sample consisted of PBMCs. These receptors all come from a woman between 40 and 55 years old in good health and CMV-seropositive.

The chain joins TRBV19 to TRBJ1-4, with D maybe TRBD1 (6 bases). Germline V gives CDR1 LNHDA, CDR2 SQIVND (reference sequence). This CDR3 spans 15 amino acids. Trimming took off 5 bases at V and 1 base at J, with 11 bases between the two ends. In DNA, the CDR3 is TGTGCCAGTAGTCCAGGACAGCTAACTAATGAAAAACTGTTTTTT. Its protein is CASSPGQLTNEKLFF. The complete variable domain, with remaining parts taken from reference TRBV19 and TRBJ1-4, reads DGGITQSPKYLFRKEGQNVTLSCEQNLNHDAMYWYRQDPGQGLRLIYYSQIVNDFQKGDIAEGYSVSREKKESFPLTVTSAQKNPTAFYLCASSPGQLTNEKLFFGSGTQLSVL.

This chain links TRBV20-1 with TRBJ2-3; D remains unclear. Germline loops: CDR1 DFQATT, CDR2 SNEGSKA (reference sequence). The V end lost 3 bases, the J end lost 5 bases, and 6 bases lay between the germline ends. CDR3 length: 11 amino acids. CDR3 in amino acids: CSASLQDTQYF. Here the CDR3 DNA reads TGCAGTGCTAGCTTACAAGATACGCAGTATTTT.

This clone was seen once. This sequence joins TRBV5-4 and TRBJ1-4; 7 bases match TRBD1. From germline, CDR1 is SGHNT and CDR2 YYREEE (reference sequence). The CDR3 has 15 amino acids. Unmatched junction bases numbered 12, after V lost 5 bases and J lost 8 bases. DNA for the CDR3: TGTGCCAGCAGTTTAAGACAGGGTCTGGAGGAAAAACTGTTTTTT. It codes for CASSLRQGLEEKLFF.

This chain uses TRBV4-3 with TRBJ2-5; 7 bases match TRBD2. CDR3 size: 19 residues. Germline CDR1 reads LGHNA; CDR2 reads YSLEER. The V gene end was trimmed by 2 bases and the J gene end by 2 bases; junction bases not matched to a gene: 17. The DNA of the CDR3 is TGCGCCAGCAGCCAAAAAAGAGGGTTTTCGAGCGGGGAACAAGAGACCCAGTACTTC. It codes for CASSQKRGFSSGEQETQYF.

DNA for the CDR3: TGTGCCAGCAGTGACACCCCGTGGTCGGGGGGGCCCTTGTCTGGGGCCAACGTCCTGACTTTC. It specifies CASSDTPWSGGPLSGANVLTF. V usage is TRBV6-4 and J usage is TRBJ2-6; 8 nucleotides align to TRBD2. This CDR3 has 21 residues. Germline V gene sequence: CDR1 MRHNA, CDR2 SNTAGT. V shed 2 bases and J 1 base; nucleotides not matched to a gene: 16.

This sequence joins TRBV5-1 and TRBJ1-1, with 9 positions matching TRBD1. Germline-derived CDR1 and CDR2 are SGHRS and YFSETQ. After removal of 7 bases from V and 0 bases from J, the junction contained 1 base not matched to a gene. The CDR3 contains 13 residues. The CDR3 coding sequence is TGCGCCAGCGGGACAGGGATGAACACTGAAGCTTTCTTT. This codes for CASGTGMNTEAFF.

The chain couples TRBV4-3 to TRBJ2-7; 10 bases align to TRBD2. Germline assignment: CDR1 LGHNA and CDR2 YSLEER. V shed 1 base and J 3 bases; nucleotides not matched to a gene: 6. The CDR3 spans 16 residues. CDR3: CASSQGSGGAFYEQYF. For the CDR3, the DNA is TGCGCCAGCAGCCAAGGGAGCGGGGGGGCCTTCTACGAGCAGTACTTC.

The V and J genes are TRBV16 and TRBJ2-3, with D possibly TRBD2 on 6 matching bases. CDR1 and CDR2 from the germline V gene are KGHSY and FQNENV. The CDR3 is 17 amino acids. Trimming took off 1 base at V and 6 bases at J, with 20 bases between the two ends. CDR3 region: CASSQFRTSSPVDTQYF. The CDR3 coding sequence is TGTGCCAGCAGCCAATTTCGTACTAGCAGCCCGGTTGATACGCAGTATTTT.

This clone was recorded only once. The V and J genes are TRBV5-1 and TRBJ2-1; 7 bases are shared with TRBD1. There are 15 residues in the CDR3. CDR1 SGHRS and CDR2 YFSETQ come from the germline V gene. V gave up 1 base and J gave up 5 bases; unmatched junction bases: 6. CDR3 nucleotides: TGCGCCAGCAGCTTGTTGGCAGGGGGTAACAATGAGCAGTTCTTC. It encodes CASSLLAGGNNEQFF.

The chain carries TRBV28 and TRBJ1-2; possible D gene TRBD1, 6 bases. This CDR3 has 16 residues. V dropped 4 bases and J dropped 8 bases, with 23 bases sitting between them. CDR1 is MDHEN and CDR2 is SYDVKM in the germline V gene. CDR3 DNA sequence: TGTGCCAGCAGTTCTGGACTGGAGGGGGGGCCTATGGGCTACACCTTC. Residues: CASSSGLEGGPMGYTF.

This chain uses TRBV7-8 with TRBJ2-3; TRBD2 agrees at 9 bases. Germline loops: CDR1 SGHVS, CDR2 FQNEAQ. The junction had 5 bases not matched to a gene; V was cut back by 0 bases and J by 1 base. CDR3 length: 17 amino acids. The CDR3, as DNA: TGTGCCAGCAGCTTAGCGGGCGGGGGGGCGGGCACAGATACGCAGTATTTT. This encodes CASSLAGGGAGTDTQYF.

This clone has just a few counts. The chain carries TRBV12-5 and TRBJ2-5, with D perhaps matching TRBD1 (6 bases). The CDR3 sequence is 13 residues long. Germline V CDR1 and CDR2: LGHNT, FRNRAP. Here the CDR3 DNA reads TGTGCGTCAACCGGGACAAACCAAGAGACCCAGTACTTC. Translation: CASTGTNQETQYF.

This chain joins TRBV7-9 and TRBJ2-7, with D uncertain. Deletions cut 5 bases from V and 4 bases from J, with 6 bases between. CDR1 is SEHNR, CDR2 FQNEAQ, per germline (reference sequence). This CDR3 comprises 11 residues. As DNA, the CDR3 is TGTGCCAGCAGCCGTAATTACGAGCAGTACTTC. Protein: CASSRNYEQYF.

Written as DNA, the CDR3 is TGCGCCTTCCGCAGGGGGGCGGCCAATGAAAAACTGTTTTTT. This translates into CAFRRGAANEKLFF. The chain joins TRBV23-1 to TRBJ1-4; 7 nucleotides align to TRBD1. TRBV23-1 belongs to the ORF category, with a function that is uncertain. This CDR3 has 14 residues. The ends lost 11 bases at V and 5 bases at J; junction bases unmatched: 11.

The V call is TRBV28, the J call TRBJ1-1; TRBD1 is a possible D gene (5 bases). Trimming took off 10 bases at V and 0 bases at J, with 15 bases between the two ends. CDR1 and CDR2 (germline): MDHEN, SYDVKM. The CDR3 runs to 14 residues. CDR3 protein: CATNGGVLNTEAFF. The CDR3 coding sequence is TGTGCCACCAACGGAGGGGTTTTGAACACTGAAGCTTTCTTT.

A remark on this clone: Compared with germline, one end of the junction differs, possibly owing to a read error. The rearrangement uses TRBV7-9 and TRBJ2-7, with 14 bases fitting TRBD2. The CDR3 length is 14 residues. CDR1 SEHNR and CDR2 FQNEAQ come from the germline V gene (reference sequence). CDR3 residues: CSSSGLAGGSEQYF. CDR3 in DNA: TGTTCCAGCAGCGGACTAGCGGGAGGTTCCGAGCAGTACTTC. Based on the CDR3 plus reference TRBV7-9 and TRBJ2-7, the full variable domain is DTGVSQNPRHKITKRGQNVTFRCDPISEHNRLYWYRQTLGQGPEFLTYFQNEAQLEKSRLLSDRFSAERPKGSFSTLEIQRTEQGDSAMYLCSSSGLAGGSEQYFGPGTRLTVT.

This clone was seen a few times. The chain employs TRBV7-9 and TRBJ1-2; the D gene is possibly TRBD1 (5 bases). CDR1 is SEHNR and CDR2 is FQNEAQ in the germline V gene (reference sequence). V lost 4 bases and J 8 bases, leaving 8 bases between the germline ends. This CDR3 has 11 amino acids. CDR3 DNA: TGTGCCAGCAGCTCTGGGGGGGGCTACACCTTC. This gives the protein CASSSGGGYTF. Full variable domain (rest looked up from reference TRBV7-9 and TRBJ1-2): DTGVSQNPRHKITKRGQNVTFRCDPISEHNRLYWYRQTLGQGPEFLTYFQNEAQLEKSRLLSDRFSAERPKGSFSTLEIQRTEQGDSAMYLCASSSGGGYTFGSGTRLTVV.

This clone was detected a few times. The rearrangement links TRBV2 to TRBJ2-1; tentatively, D is TRBD1 (6 bases). CDR1 and CDR2 from the germline V gene are SNHLY and FYNNEI. The germline V and J ends were trimmed by 3 bases and 8 bases, with 32 bases remaining between them. The CDR3 covers 20 residues. Here the CDR3 DNA reads TGTGCCAGCAGTGACCCTATCCTTCCACTTATCAGGGGAAGGGGGTATGAGCAGTTCTTC. It codes for CASSDPILPLIRGRGYEQFF.

CDR3 sequence: CASSFRGPSTDTQYF. CDR3 DNA: TGTGCCAGCAGTTTTCGTGGGCCTAGCACAGATACGCAGTATTTT. The chain employs TRBV27 and TRBJ2-3, with D hard to call. Germline V gene lookup returns CDR1 MNHEY and CDR2 SMNVEV (reference sequence). With 3 bases removed from V and 0 bases from J, the gap between germline ends came to 10 bases. CDR3 length: 15 residues.

This clone occurred a few times. This chain uses TRBV11-1 with TRBJ2-4; TRBD2 aligns across 11 bases. Looked up from germline, CDR1 is SGHAT and CDR2 is FQDESV (reference sequence). Trimming at V came to 5 bases and at J to 8 bases, leaving 8 bases not matched to a gene. This CDR3 has 15 amino acids. CDR3 coding DNA: TGTGCCAGCAGCCCTGGACTAGCGGGCAGCTACATTCAGTACTTC. Translated: CASSPGLAGSYIQYF.

This sequence joins TRBV18 and TRBJ1-2; 7 bases line up with TRBD1. V trimming: 4 bases; J trimming: 7 bases; junction bases outside the gene matches: 6. CDR1 and CDR2 from the germline V gene are KGHSH and LQKENI. The CDR3 length is 13 residues. CDR3 loop: CASSLAKGAGYTF. In nucleotides, the CDR3 is TGTGCCAGCTCACTGGCGAAGGGGGCTGGCTACACCTTC. Variable domain in full (rest from reference TRBV18 and TRBJ1-2): NAGVMQNPRHLVRRRGQEARLRCSPMKGHSHVYWYRQLPEEGLKFMVYLQKENIIDESGMPKERFSAEFPKEGPSILRIQQVVRGDSAAYFCASSLAKGAGYTFGSGTRLTVV.

The chain combines TRBV2 with TRBJ2-7, with a possible D match to TRBD2 (6 bases). Looked up from germline, CDR1 is SNHLY and CDR2 is FYNNEI. The CDR3 consists of 15 residues. The germline V and J ends were trimmed by 6 bases and 2 bases, with 17 bases remaining between them. CDR3 bases: TGTGCCAGCAGGGACGGGGGTCGTGCAACCTACGAGCAGTACTTC. This translates into CASRDGGRATYEQYF.

The chain employs TRBV5-1 and TRBJ2-3; tentative D call: TRBD2 (5 bases). The CDR3 spans 14 residues. The V gene's germline CDR1 is SGHRS and CDR2 YFSETQ. The V end lost 2 bases, the J end lost 1 base, and 8 bases lay between the germline ends. The CDR3, as DNA: TGCGCCAGCAGCTTAAGTAGCGGCACAGATACGCAGTATTTT. It translates to CASSLSSGTDTQYF.

The V call is TRBV11-2, the J call TRBJ1-3; D unclear. There are 15 residues in the CDR3. Germline V lookup: CDR1 SGHAT, CDR2 FQNNGV. Deletions cut 3 bases from V and 7 bases from J, with 16 bases between. The CDR3 loop reads CASSFLPLTGNTIYF. CDR3 in DNA: TGTGCCAGCAGCTTCTTACCTTTAACCGGTAACACCATATATTTT.